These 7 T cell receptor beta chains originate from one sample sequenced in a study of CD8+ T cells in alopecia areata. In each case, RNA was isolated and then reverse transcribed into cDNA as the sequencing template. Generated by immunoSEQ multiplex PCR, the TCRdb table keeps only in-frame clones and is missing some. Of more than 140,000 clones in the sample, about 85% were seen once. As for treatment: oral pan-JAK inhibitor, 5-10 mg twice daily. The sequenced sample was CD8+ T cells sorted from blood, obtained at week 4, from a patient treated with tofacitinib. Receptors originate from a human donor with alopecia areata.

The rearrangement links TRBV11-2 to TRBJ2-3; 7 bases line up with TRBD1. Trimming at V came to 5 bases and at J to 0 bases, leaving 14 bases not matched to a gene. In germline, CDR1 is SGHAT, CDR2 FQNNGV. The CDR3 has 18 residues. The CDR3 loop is CASSPSPGTANSTDTQYF. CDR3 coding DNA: TGTGCCAGCAGCCCGTCCCCCGGGACAGCGAACAGCACAGATACGCAGTATTTT. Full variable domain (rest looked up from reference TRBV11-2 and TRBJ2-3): EAGVAQSPRYKIIEKRQSVAFWCNPISGHATLYWYQQILGQGPKLLIQFQNNGVVDDSQLPKDRFSAERLKGVDSTLKIQPAKLEDSAVYLCASSPSPGTANSTDTQYFGPGTRLTVL.

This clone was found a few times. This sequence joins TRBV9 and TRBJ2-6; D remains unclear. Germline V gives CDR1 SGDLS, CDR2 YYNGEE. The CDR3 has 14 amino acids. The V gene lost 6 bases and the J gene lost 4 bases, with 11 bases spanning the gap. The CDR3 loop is CASTRAEGANVLTF. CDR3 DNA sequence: TGTGCCAGCACCCGGGCGGAAGGGGCCAACGTCCTGACTTTC.

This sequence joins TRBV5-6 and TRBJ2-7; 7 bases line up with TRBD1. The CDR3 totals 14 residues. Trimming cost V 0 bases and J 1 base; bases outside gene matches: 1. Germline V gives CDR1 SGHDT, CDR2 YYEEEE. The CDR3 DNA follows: TGTGCCAGCAGCTTGGGACAGGGATCCTACGAGCAGTACTTC. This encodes CASSLGQGSYEQYF. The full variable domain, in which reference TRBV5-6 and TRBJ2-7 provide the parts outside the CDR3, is DAGVTQSPTHLIKTRGQQVTLRCSPKSGHDTVSWYQQALGQGPQFIFQYYEEEERQRGNFPDRFSGHQFPNYSSELNVNALLLGDSALYLCASSLGQGSYEQYFGPGTRLTVT.

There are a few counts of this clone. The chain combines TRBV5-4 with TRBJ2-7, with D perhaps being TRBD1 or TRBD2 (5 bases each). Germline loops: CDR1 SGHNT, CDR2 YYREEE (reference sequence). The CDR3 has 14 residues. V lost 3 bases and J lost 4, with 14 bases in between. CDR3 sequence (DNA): TGTGCCAGCAGCTCCAGGGACGGAATGTACGAGCAGTACTTC. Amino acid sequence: CASSSRDGMYEQYF.

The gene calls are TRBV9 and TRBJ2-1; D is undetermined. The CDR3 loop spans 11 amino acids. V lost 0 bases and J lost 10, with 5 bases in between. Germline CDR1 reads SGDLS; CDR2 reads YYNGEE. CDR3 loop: CASSVGQEQFF. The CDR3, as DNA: TGTGCCAGCAGCGTAGGCCAAGAGCAGTTCTTC.

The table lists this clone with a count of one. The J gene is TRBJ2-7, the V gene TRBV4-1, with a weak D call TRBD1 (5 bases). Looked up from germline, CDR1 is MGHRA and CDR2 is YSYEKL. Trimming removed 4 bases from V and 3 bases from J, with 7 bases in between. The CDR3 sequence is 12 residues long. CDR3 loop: CASSPTGYEQYF. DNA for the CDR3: TGCGCCAGCAGCCCTACAGGCTACGAGCAGTACTTC.

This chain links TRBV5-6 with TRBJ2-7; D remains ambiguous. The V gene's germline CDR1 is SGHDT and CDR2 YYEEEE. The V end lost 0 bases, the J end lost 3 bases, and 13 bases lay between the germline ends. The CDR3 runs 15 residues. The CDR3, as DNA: TGTGCCAGCAGCTTGGGACTTGGGCAGTTCTACGAGCAGTACTTC. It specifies CASSLGLGQFYEQYF. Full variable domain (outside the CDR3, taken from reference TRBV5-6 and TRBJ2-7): DAGVTQSPTHLIKTRGQQVTLRCSPKSGHDTVSWYQQALGQGPQFIFQYYEEEERQRGNFPDRFSGHQFPNYSSELNVNALLLGDSALYLCASSLGLGQFYEQYFGPGTRLTVT.